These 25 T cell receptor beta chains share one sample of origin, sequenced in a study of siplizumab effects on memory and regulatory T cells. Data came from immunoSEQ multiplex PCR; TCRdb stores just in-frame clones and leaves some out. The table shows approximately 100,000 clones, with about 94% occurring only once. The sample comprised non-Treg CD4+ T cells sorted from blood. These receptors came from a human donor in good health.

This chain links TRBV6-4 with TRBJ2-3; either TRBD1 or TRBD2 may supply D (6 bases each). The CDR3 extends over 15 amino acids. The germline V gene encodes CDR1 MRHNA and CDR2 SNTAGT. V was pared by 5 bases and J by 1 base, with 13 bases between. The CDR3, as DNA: TGTGCCAGCAGTTATAGGGGGGTGGGCACAGATACGCAGTATTTT. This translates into CASSYRGVGTDTQYF.

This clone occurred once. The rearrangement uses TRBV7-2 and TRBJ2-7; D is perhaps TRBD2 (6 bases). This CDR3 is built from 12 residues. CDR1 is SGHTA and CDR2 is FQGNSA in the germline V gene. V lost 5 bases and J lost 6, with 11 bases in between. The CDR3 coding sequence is TGTGCCAGCAGCCTCTCGCGGGGCGAGCAGTACTTC. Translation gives CASSLSRGEQYF.

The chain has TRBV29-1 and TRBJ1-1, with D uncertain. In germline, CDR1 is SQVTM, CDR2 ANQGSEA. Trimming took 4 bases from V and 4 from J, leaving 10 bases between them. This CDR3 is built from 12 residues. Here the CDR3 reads CSVVGEVTEAFF. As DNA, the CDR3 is TGCAGCGTTGTGGGAGAGGTCACTGAAGCTTTCTTT. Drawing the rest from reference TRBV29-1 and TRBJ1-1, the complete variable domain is SAVISQKPSRDICQRGTSLTIQCQVDSQVTMMFWYRQQPGQSLTLIATANQGSEATYESGFVIDKFPISRPNLTFSTLTVSNMSPEDSSIYLCSVVGEVTEAFFGQGTRLTVV.

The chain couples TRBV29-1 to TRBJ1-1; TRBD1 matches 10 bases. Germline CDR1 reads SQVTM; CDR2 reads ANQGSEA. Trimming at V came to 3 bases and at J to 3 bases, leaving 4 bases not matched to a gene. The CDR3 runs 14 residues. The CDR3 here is CSVEGTGAYTEAFF. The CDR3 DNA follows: TGCAGCGTTGAGGGGACAGGGGCCTACACTGAAGCTTTCTTT.

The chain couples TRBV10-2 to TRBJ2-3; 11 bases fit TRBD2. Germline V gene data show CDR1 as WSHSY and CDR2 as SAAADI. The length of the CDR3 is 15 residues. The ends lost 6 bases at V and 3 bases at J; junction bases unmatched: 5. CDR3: CASRTTSGATDTQYF. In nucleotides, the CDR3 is TGCGCCAGCAGGACGACTAGCGGGGCGACAGATACGCAGTATTTT.

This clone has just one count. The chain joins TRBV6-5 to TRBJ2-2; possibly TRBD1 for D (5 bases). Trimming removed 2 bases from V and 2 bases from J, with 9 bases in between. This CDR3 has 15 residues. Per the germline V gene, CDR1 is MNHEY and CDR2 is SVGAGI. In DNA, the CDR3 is TGTGCCAGCAGTTACGGGGCCAGCAACACCGGGGAGCTGTTTTTT. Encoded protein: CASSYGASNTGELFF.

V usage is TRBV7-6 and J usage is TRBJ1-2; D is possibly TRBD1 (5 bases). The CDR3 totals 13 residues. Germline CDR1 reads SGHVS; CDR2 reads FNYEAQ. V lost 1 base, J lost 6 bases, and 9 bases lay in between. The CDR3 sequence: CASSLGGWDGYTF. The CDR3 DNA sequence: TGTGCCAGCAGCTTAGGGGGGTGGGATGGCTACACCTTC.

As DNA, the CDR3 is TGCAGTTTCGGGGGGCGCGGGAAAGCTTTCTTT. Protein: CSFGGRGKAFF. The chain joins TRBV20-1 to TRBJ1-1; tentative D call: TRBD1 (6 bases). V lost 8 bases and J 9 bases, leaving 16 bases between the germline ends. Germline values: CDR1 DFQATT, CDR2 SNEGSKA (reference sequence). CDR3 length equals 11 residues.

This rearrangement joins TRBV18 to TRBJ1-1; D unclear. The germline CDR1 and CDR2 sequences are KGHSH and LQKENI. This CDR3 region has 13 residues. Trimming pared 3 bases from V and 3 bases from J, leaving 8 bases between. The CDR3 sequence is CASSPQDYTEAFF. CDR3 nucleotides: TGTGCCAGCTCACCGCAGGATTACACTGAAGCTTTCTTT.

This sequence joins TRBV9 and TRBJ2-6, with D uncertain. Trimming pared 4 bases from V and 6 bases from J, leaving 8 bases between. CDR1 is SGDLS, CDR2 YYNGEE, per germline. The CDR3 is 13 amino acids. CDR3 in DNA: TGTGCCAGCAGCCCCCGGACGGCCAACGTCCTGACTTTC. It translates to CASSPRTANVLTF.

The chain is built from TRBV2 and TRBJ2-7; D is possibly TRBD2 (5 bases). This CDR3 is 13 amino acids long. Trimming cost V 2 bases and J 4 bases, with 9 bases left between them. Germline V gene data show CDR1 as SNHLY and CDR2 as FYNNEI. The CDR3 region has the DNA TGTGCCAGCAGTGAACTCAGGACTTACGAGCAGTACTTC. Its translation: CASSELRTYEQYF.

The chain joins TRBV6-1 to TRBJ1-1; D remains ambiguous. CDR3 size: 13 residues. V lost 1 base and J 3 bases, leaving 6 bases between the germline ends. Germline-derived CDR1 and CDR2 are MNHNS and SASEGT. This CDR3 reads CASSEGRDTEAFF. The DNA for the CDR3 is TGTGCCAGCAGTGAAGGTAGAGACACTGAAGCTTTCTTT.

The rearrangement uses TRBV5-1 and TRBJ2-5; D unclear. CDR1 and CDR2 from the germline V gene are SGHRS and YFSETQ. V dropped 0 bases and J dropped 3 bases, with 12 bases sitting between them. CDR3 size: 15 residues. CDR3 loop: CASSLVVQLKETQYF. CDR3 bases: TGCGCCAGCAGCTTGGTTGTACAGCTAAAAGAGACCCAGTACTTC. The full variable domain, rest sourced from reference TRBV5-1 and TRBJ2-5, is KAGVTQTPRYLIKTRGQQVTLSCSPISGHRSVSWYQQTPGQGLQFLFEYFSETQRNKGNFPGRFSGRQFSNSRSEMNVSTLELGDSALYLCASSLVVQLKETQYFGPGTRLLVL.

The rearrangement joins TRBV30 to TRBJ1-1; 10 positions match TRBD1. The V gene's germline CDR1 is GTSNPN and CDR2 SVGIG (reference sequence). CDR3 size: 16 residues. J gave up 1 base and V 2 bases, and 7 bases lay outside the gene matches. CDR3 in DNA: TGTGCCTGGAGTTTGAGTTGGGACAGGGGGAACACTGAAGCTTTCTTT. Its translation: CAWSLSWDRGNTEAFF.

The CDR3 region is CASSEYQSLHF. CDR3 sequence (DNA): TGTGCCAGCAGTGAATACCAGTCTCTCCACTTT. The V and J genes are TRBV25-1 and TRBJ1-6; D call uncertain. The CDR3 is made up of 11 amino acids. Deletions cut 0 bases from V and 16 bases from J, with 7 bases between. The germline V gene encodes CDR1 MGHDK and CDR2 SYGVNS.

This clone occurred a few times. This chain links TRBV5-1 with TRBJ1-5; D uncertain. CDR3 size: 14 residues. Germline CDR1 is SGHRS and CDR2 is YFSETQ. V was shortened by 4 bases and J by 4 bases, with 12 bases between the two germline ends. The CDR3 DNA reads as TGCGCCAGCAGCCTGTGGGGAGGAAATCAGCCCCAGCATTTT. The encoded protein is CASSLWGGNQPQHF.

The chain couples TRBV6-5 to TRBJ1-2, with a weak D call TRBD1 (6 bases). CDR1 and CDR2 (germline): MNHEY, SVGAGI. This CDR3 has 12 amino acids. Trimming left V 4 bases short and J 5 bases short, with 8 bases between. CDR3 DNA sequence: TGTGCCAGCAGTTCGGACAGATATGGCTACACCTTC. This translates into CASSSDRYGYTF.

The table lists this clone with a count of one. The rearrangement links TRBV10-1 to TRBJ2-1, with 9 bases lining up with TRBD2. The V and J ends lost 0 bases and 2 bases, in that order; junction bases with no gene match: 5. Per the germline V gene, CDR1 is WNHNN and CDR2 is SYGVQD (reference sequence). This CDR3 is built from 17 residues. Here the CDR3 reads CASSESRASGTYNEQFF. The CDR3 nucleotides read TGCGCCAGCAGTGAGTCCCGGGCTAGCGGGACCTACAATGAGCAGTTCTTC.

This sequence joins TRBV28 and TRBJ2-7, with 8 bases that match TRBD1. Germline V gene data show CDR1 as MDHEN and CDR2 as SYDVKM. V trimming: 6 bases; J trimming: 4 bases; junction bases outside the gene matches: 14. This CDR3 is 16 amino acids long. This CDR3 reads CASSLAGQGKIYEQYF. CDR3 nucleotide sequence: TGTGCCAGCAGCCTCGCCGGACAGGGAAAGATATACGAGCAGTACTTC. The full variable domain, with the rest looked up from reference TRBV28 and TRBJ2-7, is DVKVTQSSRYLVKRTGEKVFLECVQDMDHENMFWYRQDPGLGLRLIYFSYDVKMKEKGDIPEGYSVSREKKERFSLILESASTNQTSMYLCASSLAGQGKIYEQYFGPGTRLTVT.

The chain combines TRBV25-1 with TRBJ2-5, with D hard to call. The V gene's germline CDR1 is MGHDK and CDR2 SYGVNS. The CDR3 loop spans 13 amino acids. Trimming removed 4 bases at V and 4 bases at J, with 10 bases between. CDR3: CASSGTPRETQYF. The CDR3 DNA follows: TGTGCCAGCAGTGGAACGCCAAGAGAGACCCAGTACTTC.

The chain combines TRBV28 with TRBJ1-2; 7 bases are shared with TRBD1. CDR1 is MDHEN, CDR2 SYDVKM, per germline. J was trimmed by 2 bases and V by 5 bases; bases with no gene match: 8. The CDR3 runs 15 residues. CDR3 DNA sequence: TGTGCCAGCAGTCCCGGACAGGTTTGGAACTATGGCTACACCTTC. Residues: CASSPGQVWNYGYTF.

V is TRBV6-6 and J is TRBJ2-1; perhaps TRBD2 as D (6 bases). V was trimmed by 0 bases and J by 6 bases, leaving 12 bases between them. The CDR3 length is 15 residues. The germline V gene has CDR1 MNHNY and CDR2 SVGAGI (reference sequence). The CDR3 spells CASSYSGGWGNEQFF. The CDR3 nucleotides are TGTGCCAGCAGTTACTCGGGGGGTTGGGGCAATGAGCAGTTCTTC.

The CDR3 loop is CAISETVSSYEQYF. The CDR3 DNA reads as TGTGCCATCAGTGAGACGGTGAGCTCCTACGAGCAGTACTTC. The chain joins TRBV10-3 to TRBJ2-7; no definite D call. Germline V gives CDR1 ENHRY, CDR2 SYGVKD. The V end was cut by 2 bases, the J end by 0 bases, with 8 bases between. CDR3 length: 14 residues.

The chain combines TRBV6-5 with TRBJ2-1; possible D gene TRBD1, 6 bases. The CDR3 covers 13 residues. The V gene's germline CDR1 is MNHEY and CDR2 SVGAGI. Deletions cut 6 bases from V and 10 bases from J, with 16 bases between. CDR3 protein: CASSDDLGQEQFF. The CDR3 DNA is TGTGCCAGCAGCGACGACCTAGGACAGGAGCAGTTCTTC.

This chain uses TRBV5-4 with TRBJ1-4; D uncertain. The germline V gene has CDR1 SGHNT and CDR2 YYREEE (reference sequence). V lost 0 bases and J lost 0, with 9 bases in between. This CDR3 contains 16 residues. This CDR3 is CASSLDLGATNEKLFF. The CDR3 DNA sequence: TGTGCCAGCAGCTTGGACCTGGGAGCAACTAATGAAAAACTGTTTTTT.